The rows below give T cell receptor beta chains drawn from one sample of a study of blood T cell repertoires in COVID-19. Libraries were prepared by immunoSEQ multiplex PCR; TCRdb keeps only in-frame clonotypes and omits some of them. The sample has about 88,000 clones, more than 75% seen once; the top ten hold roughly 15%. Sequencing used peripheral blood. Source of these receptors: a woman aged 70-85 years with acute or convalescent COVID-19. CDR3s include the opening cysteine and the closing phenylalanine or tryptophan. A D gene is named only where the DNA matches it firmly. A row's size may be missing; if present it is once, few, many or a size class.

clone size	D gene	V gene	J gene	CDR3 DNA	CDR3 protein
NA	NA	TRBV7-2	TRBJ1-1	TGTGCCAGCAGCTTAGAGCGGGTGAACACTGAAGCTTTCTTT	CASSLERVNTEAFF
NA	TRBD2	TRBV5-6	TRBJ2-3	TGTGCCAGCAGCATAAAGACTAGCGGGATGGGCACAGATACGCAGTATTTT	CASSIKTSGMGTDTQYF
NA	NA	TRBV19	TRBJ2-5	TGTGCCAGTAGTCCCCGCAGGGGCGAGGCCCAGTACTTC	CASSPRRGEAQYF
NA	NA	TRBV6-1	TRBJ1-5	TGTGCCAGCAGTGAACAGAGGCGACAGCCCCAGCATTTT	CASSEQRRQPQHF
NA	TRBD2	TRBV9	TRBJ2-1	TGTGCCAGCAGCGAGACTAGCGCCTCCTACAATGAGCAGTTCTTC	CASSETSASYNEQFF
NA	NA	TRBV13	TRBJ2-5	TGTGCCAGCAGCTTAGGTGGAGGGGGCGCACAAGAGACCCAGTACTTC	CASSLGGGGAQETQYF
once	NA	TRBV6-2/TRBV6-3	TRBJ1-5	TGTGCCAGCAGTTACATCTGGGCGCCGGGGGGCAATCAGCCCCAGCATTTT	CASSYIWAPGGNQPQHF
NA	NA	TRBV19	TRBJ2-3	TGTGCCAGTAGTATTTCAGACACTCGCACAGATACGCAGTATTTT	CASSISDTRTDTQYF
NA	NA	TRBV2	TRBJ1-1	TGTGCCAGCAGTGTCGCAGGGTATAGCACTGAAGCTTTCTTT	CASSVAGYSTEAFF
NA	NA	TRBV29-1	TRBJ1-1	TGCAGCGTGCAGGTAGACACTGAAGCTTTCTTT	CSVQVDTEAFF
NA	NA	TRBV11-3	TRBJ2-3	TGTGCCAGCAGCTCACAAATTGATACGCAGTATTTT	CASSSQIDTQYF
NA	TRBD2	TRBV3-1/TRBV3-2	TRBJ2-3	TGTGCCAGCAGCCAAGTAGGCGGGGGGGCGACAGATACGCAGTATTTT	CASSQVGGGATDTQYF
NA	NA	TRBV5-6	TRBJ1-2	TGTGCCAGCAGCTTCGAGCAGGGAGGGTGGGGCTACACCTTC	CASSFEQGGWGYTF
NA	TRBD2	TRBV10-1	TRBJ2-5	TGCGCCAGCAGGATCTCCGGGGGGGGCGGGTGGTCAGAGACCCAGTACTTC	CASRISGGGGWSETQYF
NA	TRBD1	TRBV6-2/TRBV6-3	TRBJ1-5	TGTGCCAGCACCCCAACAGGGGGAGGTCAGCCCCAGCATTTT	CASTPTGGGQPQHF
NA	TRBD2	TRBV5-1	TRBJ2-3	TGCGCCAGCAGCAGGACTAGCGGGAGTGGGACAGATACGCAGTATTTT	CASSRTSGSGTDTQYF